The rows below give T cell receptor beta chains drawn from one sample of a study of blood T cell repertoires in COVID-19. Assay used: immunoSEQ multiplex PCR; TCRdb lists only in-frame clones, some missing. The sample consists of fewer than 250,000 clones, roughly four fifths of them appearing once. The sample was PBMCs or T cells enriched from blood (not recorded which). These receptor sequences come from a woman aged 45-65 years who had been exposed to COVID-19. The CDR3 runs from the conserved cysteine through the conserved F or W. The D gene is left open where the match is weak. Size tells how often a clone was seen (once, few, many) or the class of an expanded clone, and some rows leave it out.

j_call cdr3_length v_call clone_size d_call cdr3_aa cdr3_nt
TRBJ2-2 13 TRBV14 NA NA CASSQSLTGELFF TGTGCCAGCAGCCAATCACTCACCGGGGAGCTGTTTTTT
TRBJ2-2 15 TRBV3-1/TRBV3-2 NA NA CASSRAQGSTGELFF TGTGCCAGCAGCCGGGCCCAGGGTAGCACCGGGGAGCTGTTTTTT
TRBJ1-5 14 TRBV10-2 NA TRBD1 CASKGQGSNQPQHF TGCGCCAGCAAGGGACAGGGCAGCAATCAGCCCCAGCATTTT
TRBJ2-7 13 TRBV3-1/TRBV3-2 NA NA CASSQVHGYEQYF TGTGCCAGCAGCCAAGTCCACGGCTACGAGCAGTACTTC
TRBJ1-2 14 TRBV19 NA NA CASSLGHLNYGYTF TGTGCCAGTAGTCTGGGACACCTCAACTATGGCTACACCTTC
TRBJ2-2 16 TRBV5-1 once TRBD1 CASSFVGGVISGELFF TGCGCCAGCAGCTTTGTAGGGGGCGTAATAAGCGGGGAGCTGTTTTTT
TRBJ2-1 16 TRBV6-2/TRBV6-3 NA TRBD2 CASSPEERGPHNEQFF TGTGCCAGCAGCCCTGAGGAGCGGGGCCCCCACAATGAGCAGTTCTTC
TRBJ2-5 15 TRBV15 NA TRBD2 CATSRDRGVGKTQYF TGTGCCACCAGCAGAGATCGGGGGGTAGGGAAGACCCAGTACTTC
TRBJ2-1 18 TRBV2 NA TRBD2 CASSRLAGVQSSYNEQFF TGTGCCAGCAGTAGACTAGCGGGGGTGCAGAGCTCCTACAATGAGCAGTTCTTC
TRBJ2-7 12 TRBV6-5 NA NA CASSPTNYEQYF TGTGCCAGCAGCCCGACAAACTACGAGCAGTACTTC
TRBJ1-1 13 TRBV27 once TRBD1 CASTPRQGHEAFF TGTGCCAGCACGCCCAGACAGGGGCACGAAGCTTTCTTT
TRBJ1-3 13 TRBV10-2 NA NA CASSGNFGNTIYF TGCGCCAGCAGTGGAAACTTTGGAAACACCATATATTTT
TRBJ1-6 14 TRBV19 NA TRBD1 CASSTTGDNSPLHF TGTGCCAGTAGTACCACAGGGGATAATTCACCCCTCCACTTT
TRBJ2-2 14 TRBV5-1 NA NA CASSLLQGSGELFF TGCGCCAGCAGCTTATTACAGGGTAGCGGGGAGCTGTTTTTT
TRBJ2-2 14 TRBV10-3 NA NA CAISEWEDSGELFF TGTGCCATCAGTGAGTGGGAGGATTCCGGGGAGCTGTTTTTT
TRBJ1-1 14 TRBV6-5 NA TRBD1 CASSYGRGQGEAFF TGTGCCAGCAGTTACGGAAGGGGGCAGGGTGAAGCTTTCTTT
TRBJ1-6 14 TRBV19 NA TRBD1 CACNPGQGRSPLHF TGTGCCTGCAACCCGGGACAGGGAAGATCACCCCTCCACTTT
TRBJ2-3 14 TRBV19 NA TRBD1 CASTVGTGTDTQYF TGTGCCAGTACCGTCGGGACAGGCACAGATACGCAGTATTTT
TRBJ2-1 13 TRBV12-3/TRBV12-4 NA NA CASRQGFYNEQFF TGTGCCAGCAGGCAGGGGTTTTACAATGAGCAGTTCTTC
TRBJ1-2 12 TRBV10-1 NA NA CASMFSLYGYTF TGCGCCAGCATGTTCAGTCTCTATGGCTACACCTTC
TRBJ2-1 13 TRBV19 few NA CASSMDVRNEQFF TGTGCCAGTAGTATGGATGTGAGGAATGAGCAGTTCTTC
TRBJ1-2 10 TRBV2 NA NA CASSPGGYTF TGTGCCAGCAGCCCAGGGGGCTACACCTTC
TRBJ2-1 15 TRBV7-2 many NA CASSFGAGTPTEQFF TGTGCCAGCAGCTTTGGTGCCGGGACACCGACAGAGCAGTTCTTC
TRBJ1-2 17 TRBV19 NA TRBD1 CASEGGRGLHEDYGYTF TGTGCCAGTGAAGGGGGCAGGGGGCTTCATGAAGACTATGGCTACACCTTC
TRBJ2-4 13 TRBV29-1 NA NA CSVARDRGDIQYF TGCAGCGTTGCGAGAGACCGGGGAGACATTCAGTACTTC
TRBJ2-3 19 TRBV30 NA TRBD1 CAWTPTGPATSHAADTQYF TGTGCCTGGACCCCGACAGGGCCGGCAACAAGTCACGCGGCAGATACGCAGTATTTT
TRBJ2-3 15 TRBV7-3 NA TRBD2 CASSLAGGTGRTQYF TGTGCCAGCAGCTTAGCGGGGGGCACGGGTAGGACGCAGTATTTT
TRBJ2-1 17 TRBV4-2 few NA CASSQEADGGTYNEQFF TGTGCCAGCAGCCAAGAAGCCGACGGGGGTACCTACAATGAGCAGTTCTTC
TRBJ2-3 16 TRBV9 NA TRBD2 CASSVGERGNADTQYF TGTGCCAGCAGCGTAGGGGAGCGGGGGAACGCAGATACGCAGTATTTT
TRBJ1-2 15 TRBV29-1 NA NA CSVGGSGDSYYGYTF TGCAGCGTTGGTGGGTCAGGGGATTCCTACTATGGCTACACCTTC
TRBJ2-5 15 TRBV15 NA TRBD2 CATSRELAGGKTQYF TGTGCCACCAGCAGAGAACTAGCGGGGGGGAAGACCCAGTACTTC
TRBJ2-7 12 TRBV30 NA NA CAWSSKIYEQYF TGTGCCTGGAGTTCTAAGATCTACGAGCAGTACTTC
TRBJ1-1 13 TRBV5-6 NA NA CASSFLRGTEAFF TGTGCCAGCAGCTTTTTAAGGGGCACTGAAGCTTTCTTT
TRBJ1-2 15 TRBV28 NA NA CATRVRGERGGGYTF TGTGCCACCAGAGTCAGGGGAGAAAGAGGGGGTGGCTACACCTTC
TRBJ1-1 15 TRBV18 NA NA CASSAHRVENTEAFF TGTGCCAGCTCAGCCCACAGGGTGGAGAACACTGAAGCTTTCTTT
TRBJ1-4 15 TRBV4-1 NA NA CASSGLQRVGEKLFF TGCGCCAGCAGCGGGCTGCAAAGAGTGGGTGAAAAACTGTTTTTT
TRBJ2-5 16 TRBV24-1 NA TRBD1 CATSDPGQDVQETQYF TGTGCCACCAGTGACCCCGGACAGGACGTACAAGAGACCCAGTACTTC
TRBJ1-3 15 TRBV7-9 once NA CASSLEGGSGNTIYF TGTGCCAGCAGCTTAGAAGGAGGGTCAGGAAACACCATATATTTT
TRBJ1-1 13 TRBV11-3 NA NA CASSLVSGDEAFF TGTGCCAGCAGCTTAGTCTCCGGAGACGAAGCTTTCTTT
TRBJ1-6 16 TRBV3-1/TRBV3-2 few NA CASSQDLGGNNSPLHF TGTGCCAGCAGCCAAGATTTGGGGGGAAATAATTCACCCCTCCACTTT
TRBJ1-2 13 TRBV7-2 NA NA CASRNPPGGGYTF TGTGCCAGCAGAAATCCCCCTGGCGGGGGCTACACCTTC
TRBJ1-1 15 TRBV19 NA TRBD1 CASSPRTGSFTEAFF TGTGCCAGTAGTCCCCGGACAGGGAGTTTCACTGAAGCTTTCTTT
TRBJ1-2 14 TRBV18 NA NA CASSPQGADSSYTF TGTGCCAGCTCACCACAGGGCGCCGACAGCTCCTACACCTTC
TRBJ2-1 15 TRBV28 NA TRBD1 CASTLAAGGKDEQFF TGTGCCAGCACTTTGGCGGCAGGGGGCAAGGATGAGCAGTTCTTC
TRBJ2-2 14 TRBV30 NA TRBD1 CAWTRGQYTGELFF TGTGCCTGGACCCGGGGACAGTACACCGGGGAGCTGTTTTTT
TRBJ1-3 15 TRBV7-2 NA NA CASSLDMVSGNTIYF TGTGCCAGCAGCTTAGACATGGTCTCTGGAAACACCATATATTTT
TRBJ1-2 13 TRBV29-1 NA NA CSVVLGPSYGYTF TGCAGCGTTGTCCTGGGCCCCAGCTATGGCTACACCTTC
TRBJ2-2 13 TRBV11-2 NA NA CASRDRATGELFF TGTGCCAGCAGGGACAGAGCCACCGGGGAGCTGTTTTTT
TRBJ2-1 18 TRBV11-2 NA TRBD1 CASSGWDRGSSSYNEQFF TGTGCCAGCAGCGGATGGGACAGGGGCTCCAGCTCCTACAATGAGCAGTTCTTC
TRBJ1-2 14 TRBV7-2 NA TRBD1 CASSSRGTDYGYTF TGTGCCAGCAGTTCCCGGGGGACAGACTATGGCTACACCTTC
TRBJ1-1 12 TRBV28 NA NA CASSAGARGAFF TGTGCCAGCAGCGCAGGGGCCCGCGGAGCTTTCTTT
TRBJ2-5 11 TRBV7-8 NA NA CASSSARGLNF TGTGCCAGCAGCTCTGCGAGAGGATTGAACTTC
TRBJ1-1 14 TRBV7-3 NA NA CASSLGQWNTEAFF TGTGCCAGCAGCTTGGGACAATGGAACACTGAAGCTTTCTTT
TRBJ2-6 16 TRBV29-1 NA TRBD1 CSASGTGFSGANVLTF TGCAGCGCCTCCGGGACAGGGTTCTCTGGGGCCAACGTCCTGACTTTC
TRBJ1-6 12 TRBV10-3 NA NA CAISAEDSPLHF TGTGCCATCAGTGCGGAGGACTCACCCCTCCACTTT
TRBJ1-2 13 TRBV5-6 NA NA CASSLVGPGGYTF TGTGCCAGCAGCTTAGTGGGGCCTGGTGGCTACACCTTC
TRBJ1-5 14 TRBV7-8 NA NA CASSLGAVQGPQHF TGTGCCAGCAGCCTGGGGGCCGTACAGGGGCCCCAGCATTTT
TRBJ2-2 14 TRBV7-9 NA NA CASSLGGAAGELFF TGTGCCAGCAGCTTAGGTGGGGCGGCCGGGGAGCTGTTTTTT
TRBJ2-1 14 TRBV6-5 few TRBD2 CASSFTSGGNEQFF TGTGCCAGCAGTTTCACTAGCGGGGGTAATGAGCAGTTCTTC